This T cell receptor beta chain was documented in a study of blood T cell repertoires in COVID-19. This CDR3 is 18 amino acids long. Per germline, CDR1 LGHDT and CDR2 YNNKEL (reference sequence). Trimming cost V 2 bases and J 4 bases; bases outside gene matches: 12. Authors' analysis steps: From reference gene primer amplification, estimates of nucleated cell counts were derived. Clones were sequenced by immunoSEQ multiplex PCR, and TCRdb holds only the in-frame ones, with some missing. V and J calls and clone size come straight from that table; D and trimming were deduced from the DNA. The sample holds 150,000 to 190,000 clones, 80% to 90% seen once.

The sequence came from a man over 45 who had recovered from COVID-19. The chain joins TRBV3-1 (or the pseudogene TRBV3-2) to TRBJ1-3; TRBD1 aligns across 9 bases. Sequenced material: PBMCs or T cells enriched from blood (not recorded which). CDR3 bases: TGTGCCAGCAGCCAACACCGGGACAGGGTGAATTGGGGAAACACCATATATTTT. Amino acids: CASSQHRDRVNWGNTIYF.